Listed below are T cell receptor beta chains from one sample, sequenced in a study of blood T cell repertoires in COVID-19. Using immunoSEQ multiplex PCR, the repertoire was profiled, and TCRdb retains in-frame clones only, with some absent. The sample yields tens of thousands of clones, 80% seen once. Sequences were obtained from peripheral blood. The receptors shown here come from a human donor in a cohort sampled during active COVID-19. The CDR3 runs from the conserved cysteine through the conserved F or W. Fields, in order: clone size, D gene, V gene, J gene, CDR3 protein, CDR3 DNA. The D gene is left open where the match is weak. Where a row states a size, it is once, few, many or the class of an expanded clone; other rows omit it.

clone_size: NA
d_call: TRBD2
v_call: TRBV7-7
j_call: TRBJ2-1
cdr3_aa: CASSAGGGPSYNEQFF
cdr3_nt: TGTGCTAGCAGCGCCGGGGGGGGACCCTCCTACAATGAGCAGTTCTTC

clone_size: NA
d_call: TRBD2
v_call: TRBV28
j_call: TRBJ2-2
cdr3_aa: CASSRTRDSYANTGELFF
cdr3_nt: TGTGCCAGCAGTCGGACTAGGGACTCCTACGCGAACACCGGGGAGCTGTTTTTT

clone_size: NA
d_call: NA
v_call: TRBV7-2
j_call: TRBJ1-5
cdr3_aa: CASSSDPGNNQPQHF
cdr3_nt: TGTGCCAGCAGCTCAGATCCGGGAAACAATCAGCCCCAGCATTTT

clone_size: NA
d_call: NA
v_call: TRBV12-3/TRBV12-4
j_call: TRBJ1-5
cdr3_aa: CASRLGGDQPQHF
cdr3_nt: TGTGCCAGCAGGTTAGGGGGGGATCAGCCCCAGCATTTT

clone_size: NA
d_call: TRBD2
v_call: TRBV9
j_call: TRBJ2-1
cdr3_aa: CASSVAGGPSYEQFF
cdr3_nt: TGTGCCAGCAGCGTAGCGGGAGGGCCTTCCTATGAGCAGTTCTTC

clone_size: NA
d_call: TRBD1
v_call: TRBV18
j_call: TRBJ1-2
cdr3_aa: CASSPQGANNGYTF
cdr3_nt: TGTGCCAGCTCACCACAGGGGGCGAATAATGGCTACACCTTC

clone_size: NA
d_call: TRBD1
v_call: TRBV28
j_call: TRBJ1-2
cdr3_aa: CASSVGQGNPGYTF
cdr3_nt: TGTGCCAGCAGTGTGGGACAGGGGAATCCTGGCTACACCTTC

clone_size: NA
d_call: NA
v_call: TRBV4-2
j_call: TRBJ2-3
cdr3_aa: CASSRRRVTDTQYF
cdr3_nt: TGTGCCAGCAGCCGCAGGCGGGTCACAGATACGCAGTATTTT

clone_size: once
d_call: TRBD1
v_call: TRBV6-6
j_call: TRBJ2-7
cdr3_aa: CASSSRDRGYEQYF
cdr3_nt: TGTGCCAGCAGTTCCCGGGACAGGGGTTACGAGCAGTACTTC

clone_size: few
d_call: NA
v_call: TRBV6-5
j_call: TRBJ1-1
cdr3_aa: CASTLRPNTEAFF
cdr3_nt: TGTGCCTCAACCCTGCGGCCGAACACTGAAGCTTTCTTT

clone_size: NA
d_call: NA
v_call: TRBV6-2/TRBV6-3
j_call: TRBJ2-3
cdr3_aa: CASSYASTQYF
cdr3_nt: TGTGCCAGCAGTTACGCGAGTACGCAGTATTTT

clone_size: NA
d_call: TRBD2
v_call: TRBV3-1/TRBV3-2
j_call: TRBJ2-3
cdr3_aa: CASSTWTSGGADTQYF
cdr3_nt: TGTGCCAGCAGCACATGGACTAGCGGGGGGGCAGATACGCAGTATTTT

clone_size: NA
d_call: TRBD2
v_call: TRBV7-2
j_call: TRBJ2-3
cdr3_aa: CASSSPSGRARETDTQYF
cdr3_nt: TGTGCCAGCAGCTCTCCTAGCGGGAGGGCCAGGGAAACAGATACGCAGTATTTT

clone_size: NA
d_call: TRBD2
v_call: TRBV6-2/TRBV6-3
j_call: TRBJ2-3
cdr3_aa: CASSLTPGTSGTRDTQYF
cdr3_nt: TGTGCCAGCAGCCTCACCCCCGGGACTAGCGGGACCCGGGATACGCAGTATTTT

clone_size: NA
d_call: TRBD1
v_call: TRBV4-1
j_call: TRBJ2-1
cdr3_aa: CASSQPDRGYRFF
cdr3_nt: TGCGCCAGCAGCCAACCAGACAGGGGCTATCGGTTCTTC

clone_size: NA
d_call: NA
v_call: TRBV7-2
j_call: TRBJ1-1
cdr3_aa: CASSLNEGNLAFF
cdr3_nt: TGTGCCAGCAGCTTAAACGAGGGAAATCTTGCTTTCTTT

clone_size: NA
d_call: NA
v_call: TRBV7-3
j_call: TRBJ2-2
cdr3_aa: CASSLPGAGTGELFF
cdr3_nt: TGTGCCAGCAGCCTACCAGGGGCGGGCACCGGGGAGCTGTTTTTT

clone_size: NA
d_call: NA
v_call: TRBV9
j_call: TRBJ1-2
cdr3_aa: CASSGGLYYGYTF
cdr3_nt: TGTGCCAGCAGCGGAGGACTGTACTATGGCTACACCTTC

clone_size: NA
d_call: TRBD2
v_call: TRBV7-2
j_call: TRBJ2-1
cdr3_aa: CASSWGLAPYNEQFF
cdr3_nt: TGTGCCAGCAGCTGGGGACTAGCGCCCTACAATGAGCAGTTCTTC

clone_size: few
d_call: TRBD2
v_call: TRBV2
j_call: TRBJ2-3
cdr3_aa: CASSEAGGLAVITDTQYF
cdr3_nt: TGTGCCAGCAGTGAAGCGGGAGGACTAGCGGTTATCACAGATACGCAGTATTTT